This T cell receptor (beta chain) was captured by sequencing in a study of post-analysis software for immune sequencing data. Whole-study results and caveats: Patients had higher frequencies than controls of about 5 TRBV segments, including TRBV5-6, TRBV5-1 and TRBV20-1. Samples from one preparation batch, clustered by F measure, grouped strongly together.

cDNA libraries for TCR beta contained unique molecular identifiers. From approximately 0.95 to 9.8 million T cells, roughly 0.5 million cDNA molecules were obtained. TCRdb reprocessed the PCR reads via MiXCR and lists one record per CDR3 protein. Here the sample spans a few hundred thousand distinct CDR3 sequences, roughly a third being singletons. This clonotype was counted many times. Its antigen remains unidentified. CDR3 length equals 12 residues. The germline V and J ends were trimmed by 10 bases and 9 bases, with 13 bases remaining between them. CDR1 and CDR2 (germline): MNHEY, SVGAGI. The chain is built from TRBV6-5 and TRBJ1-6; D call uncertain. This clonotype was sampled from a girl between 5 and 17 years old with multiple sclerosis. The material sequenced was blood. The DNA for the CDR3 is TGTGCCACCTCACCGGGTGTTTCACCCCTCCACTTT. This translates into CATSPGVSPLHF.